This T cell receptor beta chain was obtained from a study of shared clonotypes between healthy human individuals. Findings and limits, study-wide: Some naive CD4 clonotypes, about 5.5%, turned up in common across several donors. Memory subsets generally showed smaller estimated richness than naive subsets did.

All participating donors were Caucasian adults from Nashville, Tennessee. Assay used: immunoSEQ multiplex PCR; TCRdb lists only in-frame clones, some missing. The data contain about 1.5 million clones, 96% of them seen just once; the ten biggest clones take up approximately 1%. This CDR3 contains 15 residues. The V segment lost 5 bases and the J segment 5 bases; nucleotides outside the gene matches: 8. Germline CDR1 SEHNR, CDR2 FQNEAQ (reference sequence). In regard to this clone: Its antigen is as yet unknown.

The V and J genes are TRBV7-9 and TRBJ1-4; TRBD1 agrees at 7 bases. Material for sequencing was naive CD4+ T cells sorted from blood. Noted subset: CD45RA+ positively selected. This receptor was identified in a man aged 25-40 years in good health. The CDR3 here is CASSPAETGNEKLFF. As DNA, the CDR3 is TGTGCCAGCAGCCCAGCAGAGACAGGGAATGAAAAACTGTTTTTT.